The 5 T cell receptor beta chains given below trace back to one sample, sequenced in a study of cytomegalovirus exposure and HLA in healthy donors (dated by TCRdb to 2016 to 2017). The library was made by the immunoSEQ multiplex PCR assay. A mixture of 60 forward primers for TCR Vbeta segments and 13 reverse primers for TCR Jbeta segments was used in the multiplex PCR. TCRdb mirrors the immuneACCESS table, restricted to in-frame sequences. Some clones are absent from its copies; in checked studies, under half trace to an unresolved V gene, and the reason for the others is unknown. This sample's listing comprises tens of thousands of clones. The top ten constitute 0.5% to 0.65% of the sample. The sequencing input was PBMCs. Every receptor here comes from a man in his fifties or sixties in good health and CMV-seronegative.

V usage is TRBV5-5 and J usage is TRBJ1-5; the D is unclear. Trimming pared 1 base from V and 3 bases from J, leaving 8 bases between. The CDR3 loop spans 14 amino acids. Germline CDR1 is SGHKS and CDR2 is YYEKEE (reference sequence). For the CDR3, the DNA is TGTGCCAGCAGCTTGAGACAACTCAATCAGCCCCAGCATTTT. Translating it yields CASSLRQLNQPQHF. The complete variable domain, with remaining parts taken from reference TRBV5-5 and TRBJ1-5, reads DAGVTQSPTHLIKTRGQQVTLRCSPISGHKSVSWYQQVLGQGPQFIFQYYEKEERGRGNFPDRFSARQFPNYSSELNVNALLLGDSALYLCASSLRQLNQPQHFGDGTRLSIL.

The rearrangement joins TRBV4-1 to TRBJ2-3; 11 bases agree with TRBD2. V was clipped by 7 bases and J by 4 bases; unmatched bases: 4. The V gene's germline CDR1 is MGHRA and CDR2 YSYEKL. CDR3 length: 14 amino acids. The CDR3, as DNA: TGCGCCAGCATGGTAGCGGGGGGGCCAGATACGCAGTATTTT. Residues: CASMVAGGPDTQYF.

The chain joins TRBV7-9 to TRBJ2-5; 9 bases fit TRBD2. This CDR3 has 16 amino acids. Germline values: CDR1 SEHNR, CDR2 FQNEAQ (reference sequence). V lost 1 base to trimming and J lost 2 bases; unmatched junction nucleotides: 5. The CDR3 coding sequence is TGTGCCAGCAGCTTAGGGGGACTAGCCACACAAGAGACCCAGTACTTC. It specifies CASSLGGLATQETQYF.

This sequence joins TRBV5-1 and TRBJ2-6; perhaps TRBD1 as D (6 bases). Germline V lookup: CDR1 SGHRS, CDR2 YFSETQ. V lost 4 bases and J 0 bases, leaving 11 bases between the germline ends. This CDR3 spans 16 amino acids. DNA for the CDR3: TGCGCCAGCAGCCCCCAGGGACACTCTGGGGCCAACGTCCTGACTTTC. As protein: CASSPQGHSGANVLTF.

The CDR3 region has the DNA TGCAGCGTTTCACGATTCACGGGGTTAAGAGAGGAAAAACTGTTTTTT. It encodes CSVSRFTGLREEKLFF. This sequence joins TRBV29-1 and TRBJ1-4; no reliable D call. Germline V CDR1 and CDR2: SQVTM, ANQGSEA. The CDR3 sequence is 16 residues long. V shed 5 bases and J shed 8 bases, with 24 bases lying between them. The entire variable domain, with the rest obtained from reference TRBV29-1 and TRBJ1-4, is as follows: SAVISQKPSRDICQRGTSLTIQCQVDSQVTMMFWYRQQPGQSLTLIATANQGSEATYESGFVIDKFPISRPNLTFSTLTVSNMSPEDSSIYLCSVSRFTGLREEKLFFGSGTQLSVL.